Listed below are T cell receptor beta chains from one sample, sequenced in a study of metastatic and nonmetastatic thyroid tumors. TCRdb reassembled clones from the PCR reads with MiXCR. Of 25,000 or so clones in the sample, about 15% were seen once. Sequencing was done on a sample of blood. These receptors all come from a female donor with papillary thyroid cancer or a benign thyroid nodule (not recorded which). Some clones in this sample may be carry-over from other donors' samples. Both conserved end residues are part of each CDR3. D genes are given only for firm matches. Size is omitted from some rows. Given values are once, few, many or a class for expanded clones.

V,D,length,J,size,DNA,CDR3
TRBV29-1,NA,13,TRBJ2-3,many,TGCAGCGTTGTGCCGGGAGAGACAGATACGCAGTATTTT,CSVVPGETDTQYF
TRBV20-1,TRBD1,15,TRBJ1-5,many,TGCAGTGCTTGGACAGGGGGGGATAGCAATCAGCCCCAGCATTTT,CSAWTGGDSNQPQHF
TRBV2,NA,15,TRBJ2-3,many,TGTGCCAGCTGCCTGGAGGGGATGGTTACAGATACGCAGTATTTT,CASCLEGMVTDTQYF
TRBV29-1,NA,12,TRBJ2-7,many,TGCAGCGGCCAAGGGAGCTCCTACGAGCAGTACTTC,CSGQGSSYEQYF
TRBV11-1,TRBD1,16,TRBJ1-2,many,TGTGCCACCGATACCGGGACAGGACTCGCGAACTATGGCTACACCTTC,CATDTGTGLANYGYTF
TRBV20-1,TRBD1,14,TRBJ2-2,many,TGCAGTGCGCAGGGGGCGCTGGACACCGGGGAGCTGTTTTTT,CSAQGALDTGELFF
TRBV12-5,TRBD2,15,TRBJ2-5,many,TGTGCTAGTGGCATAGGGAGGGTGGGGAGAGAGACCCAGTACTTC,CASGIGRVGRETQYF
TRBV20-1,TRBD2,14,TRBJ2-7,NA,TGCAGTGCTAGAGGTGGGACTAGCGGCTACGACCAGTACTTC,CSARGGTSGYDQYF
TRBV27,TRBD2,16,TRBJ2-1,few,TGTGCCAGCAGTATCGGACTAGCGGGAAATGGGAATGAGCAGTTCTTC,CASSIGLAGNGNEQFF
TRBV20-1,NA,11,TRBJ2-1,many,TGCAGTGTATCGGGGTATATTGAGCAGTTCTTC,CSVSGYIEQFF
TRBV12-3/TRBV12-4,NA,16,TRBJ2-7,NA,TGTGCCAGCAGTTTAAGTGCAGGCAGGAGCTCCTACGAGCAGTACTTC,CASSLSAGRSSYEQYF
TRBV10-3,TRBD2,14,TRBJ2-3,many,TGTGCCAGCGCGCGGGAGAGGGCAGGAGATACGCAGTATTTT,CASARERAGDTQYF
TRBV6-1,NA,16,TRBJ1-6,few,TGTGCCAGCAGCTACAGGGCGAGCTCCTATAATTCACCCCTCCACTTT,CASSYRASSYNSPLHF
TRBV12-3/TRBV12-4,NA,13,TRBJ2-3,many,TGTGCCAGCAGTCGTCGAGACTCAGATACGCAGTATTTT,CASSRRDSDTQYF
TRBV11-1,TRBD2,16,TRBJ2-3,many,TGTGCCAGCAGCCTGGGACTAGCGGTTCTGAGAGATACGCAGTATTTT,CASSLGLAVLRDTQYF
TRBV5-1,TRBD2,14,TRBJ2-7,medium-sized,TGCGCCAGCAGTCGGACTAGCGGATCCTACGAGCAGTACTTC,CASSRTSGSYEQYF
TRBV9,NA,16,TRBJ2-7,once,TGTGCCAGCAGCCCAGTGTGGACGGCGAGCTCCTACGAGCAGTACTTC,CASSPVWTASSYEQYF
TRBV4-1,NA,16,TRBJ2-2,many,TGCGCCAGCAGCCAAGATTACGGAGAGAACACCGGGGAGCTGTTTTTT,CASSQDYGENTGELFF
TRBV9,TRBD1,15,TRBJ2-1,many,TGTGCCAGCAGCGGTACAGGGGGCACCTACAATGAGCAGTTCTTC,CASSGTGGTYNEQFF
TRBV6-1,TRBD1,13,TRBJ1-2,NA,TGTGCCAGCAGGCCGACAGGGAAGGATGGCTACACCTTC,CASRPTGKDGYTF
TRBV11-1,NA,13,TRBJ2-1,many,TGTGCCAGCAGCTTAATGGTATCGAGTGCTACGTTCTTC,CASSLMVSSATFF
TRBV6-5,TRBD2,16,TRBJ2-7,few,TGTGCCAGCAGTTCCGCCGGGACTAGCCTCAACTACGAGCAGTACTTC,CASSSAGTSLNYEQYF
TRBV7-6,NA,17,TRBJ1-4,many,TGTGCCAGCAGCTTAGCGCCAAAGGGAAAGAAAAATGAAAAACTGTTTTTT,CASSLAPKGKKNEKLFF
TRBV7-2,TRBD2,15,TRBJ2-1,NA,TGTGCCAGCAGCTCTAGCGGGGGGCCTAACAATGAGCAGTTCTTC,CASSSSGGPNNEQFF
TRBV18,NA,15,TRBJ2-1,NA,TGTGCCAGCTCGAGCATCAGGGACGGGGTGAATGAGCAGTTCTTC,CASSSIRDGVNEQFF
TRBV13,NA,14,TRBJ2-7,medium-sized,TGTGCCAGCAGCTCCTTACAGGACAACTACGAGCAGTACTTC,CASSSLQDNYEQYF